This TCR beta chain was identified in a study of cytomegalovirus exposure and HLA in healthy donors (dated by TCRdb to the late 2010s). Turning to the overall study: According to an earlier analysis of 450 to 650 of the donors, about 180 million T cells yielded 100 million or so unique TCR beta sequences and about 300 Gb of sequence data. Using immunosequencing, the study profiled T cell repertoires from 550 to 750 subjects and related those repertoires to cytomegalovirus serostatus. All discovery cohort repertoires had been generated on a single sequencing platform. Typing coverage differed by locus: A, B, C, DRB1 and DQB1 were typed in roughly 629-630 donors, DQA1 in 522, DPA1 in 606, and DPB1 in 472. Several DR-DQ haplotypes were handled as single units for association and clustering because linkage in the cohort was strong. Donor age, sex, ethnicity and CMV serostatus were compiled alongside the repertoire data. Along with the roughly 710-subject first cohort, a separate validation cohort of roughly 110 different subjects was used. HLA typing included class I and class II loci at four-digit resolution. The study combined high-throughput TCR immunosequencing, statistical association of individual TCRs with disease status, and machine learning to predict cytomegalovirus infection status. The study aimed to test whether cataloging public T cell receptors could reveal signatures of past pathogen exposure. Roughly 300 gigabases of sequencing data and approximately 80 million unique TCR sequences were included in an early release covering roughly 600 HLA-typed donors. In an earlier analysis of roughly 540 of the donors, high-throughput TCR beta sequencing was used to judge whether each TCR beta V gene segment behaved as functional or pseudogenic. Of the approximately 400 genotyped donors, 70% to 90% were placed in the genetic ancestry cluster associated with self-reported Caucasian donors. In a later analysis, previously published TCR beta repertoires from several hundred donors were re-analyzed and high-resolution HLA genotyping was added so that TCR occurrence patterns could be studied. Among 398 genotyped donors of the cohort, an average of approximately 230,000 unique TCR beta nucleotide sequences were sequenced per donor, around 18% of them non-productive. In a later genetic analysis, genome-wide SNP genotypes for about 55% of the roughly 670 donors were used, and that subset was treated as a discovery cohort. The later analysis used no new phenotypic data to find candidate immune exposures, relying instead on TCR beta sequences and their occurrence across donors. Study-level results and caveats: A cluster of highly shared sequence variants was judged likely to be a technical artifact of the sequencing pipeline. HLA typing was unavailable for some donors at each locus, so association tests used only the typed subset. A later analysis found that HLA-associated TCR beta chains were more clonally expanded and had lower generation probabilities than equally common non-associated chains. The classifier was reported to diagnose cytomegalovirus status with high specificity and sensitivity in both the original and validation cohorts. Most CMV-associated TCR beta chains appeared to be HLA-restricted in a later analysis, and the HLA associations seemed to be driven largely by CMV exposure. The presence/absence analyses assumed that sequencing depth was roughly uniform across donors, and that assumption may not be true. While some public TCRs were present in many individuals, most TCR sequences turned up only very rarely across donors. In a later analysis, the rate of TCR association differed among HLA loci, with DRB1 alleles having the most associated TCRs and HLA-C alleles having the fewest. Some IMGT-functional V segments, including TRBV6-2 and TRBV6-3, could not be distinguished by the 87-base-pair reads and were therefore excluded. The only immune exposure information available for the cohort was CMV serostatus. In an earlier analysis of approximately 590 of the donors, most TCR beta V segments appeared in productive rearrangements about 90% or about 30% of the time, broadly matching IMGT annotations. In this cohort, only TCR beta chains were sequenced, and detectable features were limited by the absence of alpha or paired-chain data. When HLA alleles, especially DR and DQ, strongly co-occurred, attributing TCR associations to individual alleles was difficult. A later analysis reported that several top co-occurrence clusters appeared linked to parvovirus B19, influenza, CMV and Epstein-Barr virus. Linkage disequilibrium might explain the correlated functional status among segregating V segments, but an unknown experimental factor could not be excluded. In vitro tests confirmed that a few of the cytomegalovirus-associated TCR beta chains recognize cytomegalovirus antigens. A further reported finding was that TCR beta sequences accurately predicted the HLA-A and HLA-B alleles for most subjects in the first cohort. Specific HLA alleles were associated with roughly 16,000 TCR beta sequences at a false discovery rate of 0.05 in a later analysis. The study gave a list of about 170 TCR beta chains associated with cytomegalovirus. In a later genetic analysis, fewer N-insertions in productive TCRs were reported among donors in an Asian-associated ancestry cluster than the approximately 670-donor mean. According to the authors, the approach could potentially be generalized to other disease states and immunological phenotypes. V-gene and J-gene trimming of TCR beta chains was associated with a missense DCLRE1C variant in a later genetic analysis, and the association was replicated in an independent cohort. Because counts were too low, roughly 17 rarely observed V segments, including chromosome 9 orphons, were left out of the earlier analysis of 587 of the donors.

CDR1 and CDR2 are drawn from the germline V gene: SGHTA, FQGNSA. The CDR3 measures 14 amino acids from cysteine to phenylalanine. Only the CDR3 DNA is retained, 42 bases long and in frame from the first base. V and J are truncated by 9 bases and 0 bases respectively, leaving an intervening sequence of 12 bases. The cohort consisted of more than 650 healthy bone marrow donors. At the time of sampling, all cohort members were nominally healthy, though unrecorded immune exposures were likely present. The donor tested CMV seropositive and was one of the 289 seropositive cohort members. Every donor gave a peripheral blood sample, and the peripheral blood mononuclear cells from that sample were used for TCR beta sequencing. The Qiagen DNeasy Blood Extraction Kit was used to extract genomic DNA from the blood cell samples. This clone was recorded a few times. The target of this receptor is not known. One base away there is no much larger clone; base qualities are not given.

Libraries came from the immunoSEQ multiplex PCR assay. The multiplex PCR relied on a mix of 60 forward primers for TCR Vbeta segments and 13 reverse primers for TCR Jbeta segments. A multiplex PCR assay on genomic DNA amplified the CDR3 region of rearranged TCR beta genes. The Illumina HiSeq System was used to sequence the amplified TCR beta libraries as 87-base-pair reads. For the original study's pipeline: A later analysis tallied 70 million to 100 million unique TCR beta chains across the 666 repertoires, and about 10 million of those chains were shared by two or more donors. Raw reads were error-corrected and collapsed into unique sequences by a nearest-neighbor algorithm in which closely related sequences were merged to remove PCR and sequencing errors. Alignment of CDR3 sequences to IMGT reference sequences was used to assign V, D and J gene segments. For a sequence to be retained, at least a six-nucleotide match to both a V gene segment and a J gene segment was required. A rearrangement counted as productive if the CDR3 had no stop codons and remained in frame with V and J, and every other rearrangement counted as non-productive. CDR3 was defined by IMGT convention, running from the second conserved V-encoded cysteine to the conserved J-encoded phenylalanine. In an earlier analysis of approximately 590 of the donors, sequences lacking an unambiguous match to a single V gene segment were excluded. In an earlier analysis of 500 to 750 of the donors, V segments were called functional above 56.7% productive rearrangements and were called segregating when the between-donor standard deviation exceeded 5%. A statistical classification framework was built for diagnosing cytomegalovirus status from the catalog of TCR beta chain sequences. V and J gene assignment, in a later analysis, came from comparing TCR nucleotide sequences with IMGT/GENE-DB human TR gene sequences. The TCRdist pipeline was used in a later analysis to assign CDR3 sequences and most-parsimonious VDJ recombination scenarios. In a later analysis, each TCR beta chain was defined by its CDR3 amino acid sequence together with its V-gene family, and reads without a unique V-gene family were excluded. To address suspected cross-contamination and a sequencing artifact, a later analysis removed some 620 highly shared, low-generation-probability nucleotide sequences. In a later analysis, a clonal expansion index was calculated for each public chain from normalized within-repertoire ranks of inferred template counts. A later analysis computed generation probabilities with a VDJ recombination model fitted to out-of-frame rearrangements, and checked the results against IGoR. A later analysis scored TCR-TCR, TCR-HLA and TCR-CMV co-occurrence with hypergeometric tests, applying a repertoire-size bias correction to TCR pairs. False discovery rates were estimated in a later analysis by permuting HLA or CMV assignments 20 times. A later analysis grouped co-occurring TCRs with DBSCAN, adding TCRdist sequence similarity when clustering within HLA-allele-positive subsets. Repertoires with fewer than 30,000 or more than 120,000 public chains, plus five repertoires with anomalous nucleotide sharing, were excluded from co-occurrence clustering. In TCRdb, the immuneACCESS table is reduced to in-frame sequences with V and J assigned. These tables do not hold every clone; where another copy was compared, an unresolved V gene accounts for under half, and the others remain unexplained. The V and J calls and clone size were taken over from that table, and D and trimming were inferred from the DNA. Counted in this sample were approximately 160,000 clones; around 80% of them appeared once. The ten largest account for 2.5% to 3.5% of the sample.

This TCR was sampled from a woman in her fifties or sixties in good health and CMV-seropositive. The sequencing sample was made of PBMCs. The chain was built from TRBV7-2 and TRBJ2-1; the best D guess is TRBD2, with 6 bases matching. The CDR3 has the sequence CASGGARSYNEQFF. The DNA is TGTGCCAGTGGCGGGGCCCGCTCCTACAATGAGCAGTTCTTC. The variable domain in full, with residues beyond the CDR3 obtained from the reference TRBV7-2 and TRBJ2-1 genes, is GAGVSQSPSNKVTEKGKDVELRCDPISGHTALYWYRQSLGQGLEFLIYFQGNSAPDKSGLPSDRFSAERTGGSVSTLTIQRTQQEDSAVYLCASGGARSYNEQFFGPGTRLTVL.